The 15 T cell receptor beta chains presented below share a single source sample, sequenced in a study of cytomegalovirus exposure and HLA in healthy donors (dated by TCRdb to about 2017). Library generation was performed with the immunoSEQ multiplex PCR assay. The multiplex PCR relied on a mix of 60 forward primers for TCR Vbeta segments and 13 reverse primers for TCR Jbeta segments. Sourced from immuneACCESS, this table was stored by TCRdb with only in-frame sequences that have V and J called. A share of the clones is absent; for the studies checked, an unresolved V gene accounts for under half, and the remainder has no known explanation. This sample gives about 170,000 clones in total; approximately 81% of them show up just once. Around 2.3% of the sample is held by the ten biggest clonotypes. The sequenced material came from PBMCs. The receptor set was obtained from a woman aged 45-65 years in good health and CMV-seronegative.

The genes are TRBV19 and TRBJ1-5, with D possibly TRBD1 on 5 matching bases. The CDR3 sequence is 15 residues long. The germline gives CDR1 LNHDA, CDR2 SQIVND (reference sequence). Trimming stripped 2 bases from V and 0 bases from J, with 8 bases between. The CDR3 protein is CASSIIQDSNQPQHF. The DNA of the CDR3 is TGTGCCAGTAGTATAATACAGGATAGCAATCAGCCCCAGCATTTT.

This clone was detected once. For the CDR3, the DNA is TGCAGCGTTCAGGGGACCCGGGTTGGGCTCGCTGAGCAGTTCTTC. This translates into CSVQGTRVGLAEQFF. The V and J genes are TRBV29-1 and TRBJ2-1, with a tentative D call TRBD1 (6 bases). This CDR3 is built from 15 residues. Trimming pared 5 bases from V and 9 bases from J, leaving 23 bases between. Germline V gene sequence: CDR1 SQVTM, CDR2 ANQGSEA.

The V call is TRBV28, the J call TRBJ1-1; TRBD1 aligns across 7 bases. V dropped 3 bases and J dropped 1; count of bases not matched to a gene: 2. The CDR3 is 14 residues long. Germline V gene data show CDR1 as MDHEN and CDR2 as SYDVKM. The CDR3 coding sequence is TGTGCCAGCAGTTTTCAGGGGGGGAACACTGAAGCTTTCTTT. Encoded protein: CASSFQGGNTEAFF.

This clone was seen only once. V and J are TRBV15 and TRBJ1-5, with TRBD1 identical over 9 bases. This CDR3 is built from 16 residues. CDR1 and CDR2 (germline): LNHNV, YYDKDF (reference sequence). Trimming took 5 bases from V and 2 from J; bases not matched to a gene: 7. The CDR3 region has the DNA TGTGCCACCAGCGCCACGGACAGGGGTGGCAATCAGCCCCAGCATTTT. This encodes CATSATDRGGNQPQHF.

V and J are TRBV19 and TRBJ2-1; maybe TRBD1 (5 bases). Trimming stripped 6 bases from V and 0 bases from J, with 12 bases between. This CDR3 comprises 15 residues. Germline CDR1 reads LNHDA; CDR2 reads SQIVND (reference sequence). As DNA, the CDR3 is TGTGCCAGTAGAGCAGACAGAAGCTCCTACAATGAGCAGTTCTTC. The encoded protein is CASRADRSSYNEQFF.

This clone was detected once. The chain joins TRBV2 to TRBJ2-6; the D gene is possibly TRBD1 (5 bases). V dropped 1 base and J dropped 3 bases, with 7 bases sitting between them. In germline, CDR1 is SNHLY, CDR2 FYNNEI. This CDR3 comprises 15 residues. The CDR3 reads CASSEEGFGANVLTF. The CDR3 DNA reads TGTGCCAGCAGTGAAGAGGGGTTTGGGGCCAACGTCCTGACTTTC.

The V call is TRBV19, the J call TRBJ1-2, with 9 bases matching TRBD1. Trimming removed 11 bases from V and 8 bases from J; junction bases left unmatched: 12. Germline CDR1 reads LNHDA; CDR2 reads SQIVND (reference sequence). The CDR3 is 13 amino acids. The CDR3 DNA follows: TGTGCCGGCTTACGCACAGGGGGCGCGGGCTACACCTTC. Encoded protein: CAGLRTGGAGYTF.

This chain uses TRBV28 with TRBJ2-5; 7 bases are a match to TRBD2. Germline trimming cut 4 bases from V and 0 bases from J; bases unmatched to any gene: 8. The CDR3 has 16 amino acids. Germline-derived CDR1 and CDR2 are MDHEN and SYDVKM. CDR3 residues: CASSWPGRGDQETQYF. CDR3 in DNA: TGTGCCAGCAGTTGGCCGGGACGGGGGGACCAAGAGACCCAGTACTTC.

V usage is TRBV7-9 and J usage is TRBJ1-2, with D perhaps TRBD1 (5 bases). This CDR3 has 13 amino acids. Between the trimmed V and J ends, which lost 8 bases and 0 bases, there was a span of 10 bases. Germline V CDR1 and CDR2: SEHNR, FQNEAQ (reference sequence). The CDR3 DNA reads TGTGCCAGCTGGGGGGGAGCTAACTATGGCTACACCTTC. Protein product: CASWGGANYGYTF.

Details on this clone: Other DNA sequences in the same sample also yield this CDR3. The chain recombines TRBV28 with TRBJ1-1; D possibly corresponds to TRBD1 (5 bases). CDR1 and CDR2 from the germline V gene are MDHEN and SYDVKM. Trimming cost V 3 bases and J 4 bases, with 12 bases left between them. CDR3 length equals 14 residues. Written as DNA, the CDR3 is TGTGCCAGCAGTTTTAGAAGAAGGGGCACTGAAGCTTTCTTT. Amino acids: CASSFRRRGTEAFF.

The DNA for the CDR3 is TGTGCCAGCAGTGACCCTGAGGGACTCCCTGGAAGAGAGCAGTACTTC. Amino acids: CASSDPEGLPGREQYF. V usage is TRBV6-4 and J usage is TRBJ2-7; TRBD2 is a possible D gene (6 bases). The CDR3 is made up of 16 amino acids. V lost 2 bases, J lost 7 bases, and 21 bases lay in between. Germline CDR1 and CDR2: MRHNA and SNTAGT.

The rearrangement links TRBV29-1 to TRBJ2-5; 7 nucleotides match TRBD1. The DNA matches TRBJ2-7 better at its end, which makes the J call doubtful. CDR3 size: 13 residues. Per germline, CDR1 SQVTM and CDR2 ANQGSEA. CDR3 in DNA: TGCAGCGTTTTACAGGGGTTATCCTACGAGCAGTACTTC. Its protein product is CSVLQGLSYEQYF.

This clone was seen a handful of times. CDR3 sequence reads: CASSEQGLDYGYTF. The CDR3, as DNA: TGTGCCAGCAGTGAGCAGGGCCTCGACTATGGCTACACCTTC. The chain links TRBV2 to TRBJ1-2; D may be TRBD1 (5 bases). Trimming cost V 3 bases and J 3 bases, with 11 bases left between them. This CDR3 has 14 amino acids. Germline V gene lookup returns CDR1 SNHLY and CDR2 FYNNEI.

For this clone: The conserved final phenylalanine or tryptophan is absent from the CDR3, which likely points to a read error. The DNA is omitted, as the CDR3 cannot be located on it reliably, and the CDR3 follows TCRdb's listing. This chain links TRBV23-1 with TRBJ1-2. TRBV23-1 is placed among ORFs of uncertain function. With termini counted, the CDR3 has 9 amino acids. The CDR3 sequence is CASSPKPPS.

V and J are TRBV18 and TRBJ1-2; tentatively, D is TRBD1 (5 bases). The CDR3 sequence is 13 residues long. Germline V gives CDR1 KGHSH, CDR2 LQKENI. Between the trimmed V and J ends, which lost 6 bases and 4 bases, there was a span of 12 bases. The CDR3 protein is CASSQGTSYGYTF. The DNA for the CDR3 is TGTGCCAGCTCTCAGGGCACCTCCTATGGCTACACCTTC.